This T cell receptor (beta chain) came from a study of neurological immune-mediated disorders. In regard to this clonotype: A read error may account for a junction end that differs from germline.

TCRdb re-analysed the 5' RACE reads in MiXCR, keeping a single row per CDR3 protein. The table has 55,000 to 70,000 distinct CDR3 sequences, under 5.5% seen once. CDR1 is MNHEY, CDR2 SVGEGT, per germline. The CDR3 sequence is 15 residues long. The receptor was derived from a woman in her fifties or sixties with multiple sclerosis. Sample: PBMCs. The chain recombines TRBV6-2 or TRBV6-3 with TRBJ1-6, with a possible D match to TRBD1 (6 bases). In nucleotides, the CDR3 is TGTGCCAGCAGTTACCGTGACAGGTTCGGTTCACCCCTCAACTTT. Its protein is CASSYRDRFGSPLNF.